These T cell receptor beta chains were read from a single sample in a study of identical twins. Using its own MiXCR run on the 5' RACE reads, TCRdb lists one record per CDR3 protein. Counted here are around 1.7 million distinct CDR3 sequences, about 32% occurring once; the ten biggest clones make up around 0.25%. Sequencing used cord blood. The receptors come from a newborn girl in good health. Each CDR3 is given with its conserved first and last residue. A D gene is named only where the DNA matches it firmly. Size is omitted from some rows. Given values are once, few, many or a class for expanded clones.

clone size | J gene | V gene | D gene | CDR3 protein | CDR3 DNA
few | TRBJ2-7 | TRBV6-2/TRBV6-3 | - | CASRIRRTDEQYF | TGTGCCAGCAGGATCCGGAGAACGGATGAGCAGTACTTC
- | TRBJ2-7 | TRBV14 | - | CASSLLQENSYEQYF | TGTGCCAGCAGCCTCTTACAGGAGAACTCCTACGAGCAGTACTTC
- | TRBJ2-5 | TRBV28 | TRBD2 | CASSFTSGRLRNEQYF | TGTGCCAGCAGTTTTACTAGCGGGAGGTTGCGAAATGAGCAGTACTTC
- | TRBJ2-1 | TRBV28 | TRBD2 | CASSFSLAAYNEQFF | TGTGCCAGCAGTTTTAGCCTAGCGGCCTACAATGAGCAGTTCTTC
- | TRBJ2-5 | TRBV20-1 | TRBD2 | CSAPELAALSYGQYF | TGCAGTGCCCCGGAACTAGCGGCCCTCTCCTACGGGCAGTACTTC
few | TRBJ2-3 | TRBV6-6 | - | CASRGGPSTDTQYF | TGTGCCAGCAGGGGGGGTCCTAGCACAGATACGCAGTATTTT
few | TRBJ1-3 | TRBV28 | - | CASSFPWRDPTGNTIYF | TGTGCCAGCAGTTTTCCATGGAGGGATCCAACTGGAAACACCATATATTTT
- | TRBJ1-5 | TRBV25-1 | - | CASSGSVGYSNQPQHF | TGTGCCAGCAGTGGGTCGGTGGGATATAGCAATCAGCCCCAGCATTTT
- | TRBJ2-6 | TRBV20-1 | - | CSARDRVGANVLTF | TGCAGTGCTAGAGACAGGGTTGGGGCCAACGTCCTGACTTTC
few | TRBJ1-5 | TRBV4-2 | TRBD1 | CASSQRTGVRYSNQPQHF | TGTGCCAGCAGCCAAAGGACAGGGGTGAGGTATAGCAATCAGCCCCAGCATTTT
few | TRBJ1-2 | TRBV27 | TRBD1 | CASSLRGHMGGYTF | TGTGCCAGCAGTTTGAGGGGGCATATGGGTGGCTACACCTTC
- | TRBJ1-5 | TRBV12-3/TRBV12-4 | - | CASSLVGSRLLNQPQHF | TGTGCCAGCAGTTTAGTGGGCAGCCGCCTCCTGAATCAGCCCCAGCATTTT
- | TRBJ2-1 | TRBV27 | TRBD2 | CASTRLAGGRTYNEQFF | TGTGCCAGCACTCGACTAGCGGGGGGGCGGACCTACAATGAGCAGTTCTTC
- | TRBJ2-1 | TRBV21-1 | - | CASSKEEGEYNEQFF | TGTGCCAGCAGCAAAGAGGAGGGAGAGTACAATGAGCAGTTCTTC
- | TRBJ2-2 | TRBV4-1 | - | CASSQSGSNTGELFF | TGCGCCAGCAGCCAGAGCGGGTCGAACACCGGGGAGCTGTTTTTT
- | TRBJ2-7 | TRBV7-2 | TRBD2 | CASSLTRLASYEQYF | TGTGCCAGCAGCTTAACCCGACTAGCCTCCTACGAGCAGTACTTC
few | TRBJ2-5 | TRBV10-3 | - | CAISAAIQETQYF | TGTGCCATCAGTGCGGCTATCCAAGAGACCCAGTACTTC
few | TRBJ2-7 | TRBV27 | - | CASSLSALNSYNEQYF | TGTGCCAGCAGTTTATCGGCCCTAAACTCCTACAATGAGCAGTACTTC
- | TRBJ2-7 | TRBV20-1 | - | CSARDYQYEQYF | TGCAGTGCTAGAGATTACCAATACGAGCAGTACTTC
few | TRBJ1-2 | TRBV12-3/TRBV12-4 | - | CASTLRQFGDGYTF | TGTGCCAGCACCTTGCGGCAGTTTGGTGATGGCTACACCTTC
- | TRBJ1-6 | TRBV6-6 | - | CASRGGTVNSPLHF | TGTGCCAGCAGGGGAGGGACGGTAAATTCACCCCTCCACTTT
- | TRBJ2-3 | TRBV6-6 | TRBD1 | CASKDRDTDTQYF | TGTGCCAGCAAGGACAGGGACACAGATACGCAGTATTTT
- | TRBJ2-1 | TRBV29-1 | - | CSVGTTRVRNNEQFF | TGCAGCGTTGGAACTACCAGGGTCAGGAACAATGAGCAGTTCTTC
few | TRBJ2-3 | TRBV5-1 | TRBD1 | CASSVSGTGGTDTQYF | TGCGCCAGCAGCGTCTCCGGGACAGGGGGCACAGATACGCAGTATTTT
few | TRBJ1-1 | TRBV6-1 | - | CASTLGRVNTEAFF | TGTGCCAGCACCTTGGGGAGGGTGAACACTGAAGCTTTCTTT
once | TRBJ2-7 | TRBV11-2 | - | CASSLVVGFYEQYF | TGTGCCAGCAGCTTAGTCGTCGGTTTTTACGAGCAGTACTTC
many | TRBJ2-6 | TRBV29-1 | - | CSVVREANVLTF | TGCAGCGTTGTGCGTGAGGCCAACGTCCTGACTTTC
- | TRBJ2-3 | TRBV9 | TRBD2 | CASSLKRGGSSTDTQYF | TGTGCCAGCAGCCTGAAACGGGGGGGGAGTAGCACAGATACGCAGTATTTT
- | TRBJ2-1 | TRBV9 | TRBD2 | CASSSGTSGGHEQFF | TGTGCCAGCAGCTCTGGGACTAGCGGGGGACACGAGCAGTTCTTC